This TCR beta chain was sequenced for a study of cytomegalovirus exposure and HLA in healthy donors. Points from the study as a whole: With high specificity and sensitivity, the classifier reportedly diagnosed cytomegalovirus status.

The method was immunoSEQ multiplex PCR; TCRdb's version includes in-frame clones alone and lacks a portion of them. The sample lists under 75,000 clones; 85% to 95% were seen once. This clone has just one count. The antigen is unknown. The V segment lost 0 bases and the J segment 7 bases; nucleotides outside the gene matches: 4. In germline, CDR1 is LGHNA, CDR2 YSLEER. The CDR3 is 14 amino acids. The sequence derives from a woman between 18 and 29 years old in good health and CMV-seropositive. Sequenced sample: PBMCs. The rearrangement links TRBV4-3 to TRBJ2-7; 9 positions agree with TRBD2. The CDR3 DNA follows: TGCGCCAGCAGCCAAGAAGGGCTAGCGGGGGAGCAGTACTTC. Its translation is CASSQEGLAGEQYF.